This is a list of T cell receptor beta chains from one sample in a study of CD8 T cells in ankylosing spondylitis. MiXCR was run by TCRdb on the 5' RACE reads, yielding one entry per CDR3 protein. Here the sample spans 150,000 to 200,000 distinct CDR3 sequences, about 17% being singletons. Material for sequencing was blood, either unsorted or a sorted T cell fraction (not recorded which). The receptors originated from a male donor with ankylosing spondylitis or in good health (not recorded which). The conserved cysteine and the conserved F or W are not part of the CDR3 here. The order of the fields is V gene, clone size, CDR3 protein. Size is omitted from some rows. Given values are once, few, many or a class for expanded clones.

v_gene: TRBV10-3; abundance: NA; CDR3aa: AITMGTDTDTQY
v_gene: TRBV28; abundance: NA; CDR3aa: ASSPTKNSNQPQH
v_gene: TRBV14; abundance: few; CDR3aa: ASKGLDIQY
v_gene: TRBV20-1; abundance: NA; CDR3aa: SAGTGGVGNTEAF
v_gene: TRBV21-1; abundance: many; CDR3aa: ASSRPPGCTDTQY
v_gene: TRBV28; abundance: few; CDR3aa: ASSNPSTLRRMGYEQY
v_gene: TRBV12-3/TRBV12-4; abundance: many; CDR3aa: ASSLGYRGVSSNQPQH
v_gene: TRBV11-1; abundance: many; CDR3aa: ASSLGAAVTGELF
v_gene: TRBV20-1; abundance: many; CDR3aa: SAVDEKLF
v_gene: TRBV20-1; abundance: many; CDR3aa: SASGSQETQY
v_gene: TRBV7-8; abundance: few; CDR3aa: ASSPTVAQETQY
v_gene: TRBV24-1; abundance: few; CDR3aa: ATDNSGLNEQF
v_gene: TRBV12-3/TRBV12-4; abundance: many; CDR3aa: ASSFQSGGNTIY
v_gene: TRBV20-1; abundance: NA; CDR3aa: SARGLGGANYGYT
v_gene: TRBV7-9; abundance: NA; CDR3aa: ASSLAGDGTEAF
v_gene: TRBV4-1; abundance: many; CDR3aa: ASSQGELYEQY
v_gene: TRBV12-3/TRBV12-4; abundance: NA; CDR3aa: ASHHGRGTDTQY